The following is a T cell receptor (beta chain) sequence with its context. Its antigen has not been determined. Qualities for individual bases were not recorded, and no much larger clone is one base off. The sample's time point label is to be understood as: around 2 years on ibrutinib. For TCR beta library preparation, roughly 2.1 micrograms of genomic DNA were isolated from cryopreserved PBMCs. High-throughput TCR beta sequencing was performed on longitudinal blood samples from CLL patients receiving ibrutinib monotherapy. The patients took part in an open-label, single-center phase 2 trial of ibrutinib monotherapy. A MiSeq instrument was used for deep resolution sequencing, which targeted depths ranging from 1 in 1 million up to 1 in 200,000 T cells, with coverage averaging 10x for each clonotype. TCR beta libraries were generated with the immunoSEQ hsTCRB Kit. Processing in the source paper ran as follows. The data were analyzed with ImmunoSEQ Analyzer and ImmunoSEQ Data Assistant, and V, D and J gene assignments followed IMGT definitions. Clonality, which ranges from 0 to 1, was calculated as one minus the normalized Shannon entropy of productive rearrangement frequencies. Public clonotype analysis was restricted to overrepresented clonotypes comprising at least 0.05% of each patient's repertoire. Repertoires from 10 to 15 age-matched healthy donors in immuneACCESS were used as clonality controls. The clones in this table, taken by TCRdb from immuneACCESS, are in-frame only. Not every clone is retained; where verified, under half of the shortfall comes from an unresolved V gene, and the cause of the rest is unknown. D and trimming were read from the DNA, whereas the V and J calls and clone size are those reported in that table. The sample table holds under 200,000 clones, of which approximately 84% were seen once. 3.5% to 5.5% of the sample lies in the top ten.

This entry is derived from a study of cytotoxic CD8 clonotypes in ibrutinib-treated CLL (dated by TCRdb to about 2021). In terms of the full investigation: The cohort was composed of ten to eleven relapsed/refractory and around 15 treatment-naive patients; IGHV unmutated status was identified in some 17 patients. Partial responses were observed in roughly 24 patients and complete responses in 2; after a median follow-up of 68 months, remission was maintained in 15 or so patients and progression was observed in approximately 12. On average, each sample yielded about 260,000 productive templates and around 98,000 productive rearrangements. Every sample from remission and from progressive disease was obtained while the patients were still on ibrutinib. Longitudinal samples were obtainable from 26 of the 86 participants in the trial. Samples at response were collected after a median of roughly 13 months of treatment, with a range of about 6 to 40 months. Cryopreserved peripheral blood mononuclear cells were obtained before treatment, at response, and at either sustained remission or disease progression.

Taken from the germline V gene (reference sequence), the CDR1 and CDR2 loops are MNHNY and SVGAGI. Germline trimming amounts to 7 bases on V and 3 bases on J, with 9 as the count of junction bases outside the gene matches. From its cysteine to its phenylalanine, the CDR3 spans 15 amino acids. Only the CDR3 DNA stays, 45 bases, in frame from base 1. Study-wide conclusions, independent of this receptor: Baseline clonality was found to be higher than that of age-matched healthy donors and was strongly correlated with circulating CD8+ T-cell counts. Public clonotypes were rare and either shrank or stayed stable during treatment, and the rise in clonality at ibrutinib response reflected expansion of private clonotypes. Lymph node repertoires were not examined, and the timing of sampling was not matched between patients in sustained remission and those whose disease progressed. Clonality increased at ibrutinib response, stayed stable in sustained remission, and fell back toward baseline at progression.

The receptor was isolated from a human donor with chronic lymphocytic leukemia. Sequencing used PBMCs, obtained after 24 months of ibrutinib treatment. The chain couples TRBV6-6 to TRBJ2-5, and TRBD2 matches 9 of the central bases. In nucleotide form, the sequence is TGTGCCAGCAAAGATACGGCTAGCGGGGAAGAGACCCAGTACTTC. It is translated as CASKDTASGEETQYF.